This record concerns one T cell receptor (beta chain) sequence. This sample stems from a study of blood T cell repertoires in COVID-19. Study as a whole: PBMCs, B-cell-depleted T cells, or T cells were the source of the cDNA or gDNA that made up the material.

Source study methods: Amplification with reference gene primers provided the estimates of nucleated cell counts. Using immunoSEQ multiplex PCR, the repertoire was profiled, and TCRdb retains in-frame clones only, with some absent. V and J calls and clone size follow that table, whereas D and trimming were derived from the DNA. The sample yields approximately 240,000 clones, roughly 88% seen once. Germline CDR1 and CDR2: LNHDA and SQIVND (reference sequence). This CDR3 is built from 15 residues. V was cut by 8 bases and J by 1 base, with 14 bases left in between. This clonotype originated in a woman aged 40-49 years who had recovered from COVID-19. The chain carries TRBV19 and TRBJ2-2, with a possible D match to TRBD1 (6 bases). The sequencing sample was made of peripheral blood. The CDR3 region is CASRPPGQNTGELFF. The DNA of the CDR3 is TGTGCCAGTCGACCGCCGGGACAGAACACCGGGGAGCTGTTTTTT.